The table lists the clone carrying this T cell receptor beta chain with a few counts. Its specificity is unknown. This CDR3 is built from 14 residues. V lost 7 bases to trimming and J lost 7 bases; unmatched junction nucleotides: 13. Germline V lookup: CDR1 SQVTM, CDR2 ANQGSEA. Data came from immunoSEQ multiplex PCR; TCRdb stores just in-frame clones and leaves some out. Counted here are roughly 14,000 clones, about 70% occurring once; the ten biggest clones make up just under 3%. The data were taken from a study of neoadjuvant anti-PD-1 for oral cavity cancer. Study-level information: Patients mostly received three to four biweekly nivolumab doses at 3 mg/kg before surgery. Study-level points and caveats: Higher pretreatment blood Treg/Th17 ratios correlated with higher pretreatment blood and lower post-treatment tumor TCRbeta clonality.

Patients were newly diagnosed with stage II-IVA oral cavity squamous cell carcinoma without prior systemic or radiation treatment. This TCR was sampled from a person aged 35-79 years with oral cavity squamous cell carcinoma. The chain has TRBV29-1 and TRBJ1-2; TRBD1 matches at 9 bases. Here the sequenced sample was PBMCs, taken before nivolumab (anti-PD-1) treatment. CDR3 nucleotides: TGCAGCGCTAGGGACAGGGACGGATCCTTTGGCTACACCTTC. It encodes CSARDRDGSFGYTF.